The 12 T cell receptor beta chains listed next were all sequenced from one sample in a study of blood T cell repertoires in COVID-19. Repertoires were generated with immunoSEQ multiplex PCR, while TCRdb's copy carries only in-frame clones and drops some. The sample shows about 89,000 clones, 70% to 80% of them seen only once. The specimen sequenced was peripheral blood. The receptor source for this set is a human donor in a cohort sampled during active COVID-19.

The chain carries TRBV6-4 and TRBJ1-1; D is undetermined. V shed 8 bases and J shed 4 bases, with 14 bases lying between them. The CDR3 covers 13 residues. CDR1 and CDR2 (germline): MRHNA, SNTAGT. Here the CDR3 reads CASRLAAFTEAFF. Here the CDR3 DNA reads TGTGCCAGCCGTCTGGCAGCGTTCACTGAAGCTTTCTTT.

The chain employs TRBV7-3 and TRBJ2-3, with D possibly TRBD1 on 6 matching bases. Germline-derived CDR1 and CDR2 are SGHTA and FQGTGA. The CDR3 is 16 amino acids. Trimming left V 5 bases short and J 2 bases short, with 17 bases between. CDR3 sequence reads: CASSKRDKVNTDTQYF. DNA for the CDR3: TGTGCCAGCAGCAAAAGGGACAAAGTTAACACAGATACGCAGTATTTT.

The chain is built from TRBV27 and TRBJ2-1; 11 nucleotides agree with TRBD2. J was trimmed by 0 bases and V by 7 bases; bases with no gene match: 11. CDR1 is MNHEY and CDR2 is SMNVEV in the germline V gene (reference sequence). The CDR3 has 18 amino acids. The CDR3 spells CASIKRLAGTSSYNEQFF. Here the CDR3 DNA reads TGTGCCAGCATTAAGAGACTAGCGGGGACCAGCTCCTACAATGAGCAGTTCTTC.

The J gene is TRBJ2-3, the V gene TRBV7-3; TRBD2 matches 9 bases. V trimming: 5 bases; J trimming: 2 bases; junction bases outside the gene matches: 5. Per germline, CDR1 SGHTA and CDR2 FQGTGA. This CDR3 contains 15 residues. The CDR3 region has the DNA TGTGCCAGCAGCCGAGCGGGAGGCCTCACAGATACGCAGTATTTT. It codes for CASSRAGGLTDTQYF. The variable domain in full, with the rest retrieved from reference TRBV7-3 and TRBJ2-3, is GAGVSQTPSNKVTEKGKYVELRCDPISGHTALYWYRQSLGQGPEFLIYFQGTGAADDSGLPNDRFFAVRPEGSVSTLKIQRTERGDSAVYLCASSRAGGLTDTQYFGPGTRLTVL.

This clone was picked up a small number of times. The chain is built from TRBV28 and TRBJ2-4; D is uncertain. This CDR3 has 15 residues. The germline V and J ends were trimmed by 2 bases and 5 bases, with 13 bases remaining between them. Germline V gene lookup returns CDR1 MDHEN and CDR2 SYDVKM. The CDR3 DNA follows: TGTGCCAGCAGTTTAACCAGGATCGAACAAAACATTCAGTACTTC. Translation: CASSLTRIEQNIQYF. The full variable domain, its missing parts supplied by reference TRBV28 and TRBJ2-4, is DVKVTQSSRYLVKRTGEKVFLECVQDMDHENMFWYRQDPGLGLRLIYFSYDVKMKEKGDIPEGYSVSREKKERFSLILESASTNQTSMYLCASSLTRIEQNIQYFGAGTRLSVL.

The chain couples TRBV7-9 to TRBJ2-1, with TRBD2 matching 11 bases. The CDR3 spans 15 residues. Per the germline V gene, CDR1 is SEHNR and CDR2 is FQNEAQ (reference sequence). Trimming at V came to 2 bases and at J to 4 bases, leaving 1 base not matched to a gene. The CDR3 DNA is TGTGCCAGCAGCTTACTAGCGGGAGGATACAATGAGCAGTTCTTC. Translated: CASSLLAGGYNEQFF. Full variable domain (missing parts from reference TRBV7-9 and TRBJ2-1): DTGVSQNPRHKITKRGQNVTFRCDPISEHNRLYWYRQTLGQGPEFLTYFQNEAQLEKSRLLSDRFSAERPKGSFSTLEIQRTEQGDSAMYLCASSLLAGGYNEQFFGPGTRLTVL.

The rearrangement uses TRBV4-2 and TRBJ1-4; TRBD1 matches at 7 bases. Germline V gives CDR1 LGHNA, CDR2 YNFKEQ. V lost 1 base, J lost 0 bases, and 2 bases stayed unmatched. The CDR3 has 16 residues. The CDR3 here is CASSQATGATNEKLFF. The CDR3 bases are TGTGCCAGCAGCCAAGCCACAGGGGCAACTAATGAAAAACTGTTTTTT.

The CDR3 DNA is TGTGCCAGCACCCCAGGGACTAGCGGGAGCATAACAGATACGCAGTATTTT. It encodes CASTPGTSGSITDTQYF. The chain has TRBV21-1 and TRBJ2-3; the table's D gene call, TRBD2, was not cross checked with the DNA. TRBV21-1 is tagged as a pseudogene. This CDR3 has 17 residues.

The chain employs TRBV29-1 and TRBJ2-7; 9 bases map to TRBD1. There are 13 residues in the CDR3. Germline assignment: CDR1 SQVTM and CDR2 ANQGSEA. Trimming removed 7 bases from V and 0 bases from J; junction bases left unmatched: 4. CDR3 in amino acids: CSAGTGFSYEQYF. In DNA, the CDR3 is TGCAGCGCCGGGACAGGGTTCTCCTACGAGCAGTACTTC.

The rearrangement uses TRBV7-9 and TRBJ2-1, with 10 bases matching TRBD2. The V gene end was trimmed by 5 bases and the J gene end by 5 bases; junction bases not matched to a gene: 6. The CDR3 spans 15 residues. Germline V CDR1 and CDR2: SEHNR, FQNEAQ (reference sequence). CDR3 protein: CASSPERGGNNEQFF. In nucleotides, the CDR3 is TGTGCCAGCAGCCCCGAGCGGGGGGGGAACAATGAGCAGTTCTTC.

The CDR3 here is CASSYRSGSTGELFF. DNA of the CDR3: TGTGCCAGCAGCTATCGTAGCGGGAGCACCGGGGAGCTGTTTTTT. This sequence joins TRBV7-2 and TRBJ2-2; TRBD2 agrees at 9 bases. Per germline, CDR1 SGHTA and CDR2 FQGNSA. V shed 4 bases and J 4 bases; nucleotides not matched to a gene: 4. The CDR3 runs 15 residues.

The rearrangement uses TRBV28 and TRBJ2-3, with D perhaps matching TRBD2 (5 bases). Trimming left V 6 bases short and J 1 base short, with 17 bases between. The CDR3 is 16 residues long. Per germline, CDR1 MDHEN and CDR2 SYDVKM. The CDR3 loop is CASRYSTSLGTDTQYF. CDR3 bases: TGTGCCAGCAGATACTCAACTAGTCTGGGCACAGATACGCAGTATTTT. The complete variable domain, with remaining parts taken from reference TRBV28 and TRBJ2-3, reads DVKVTQSSRYLVKRTGEKVFLECVQDMDHENMFWYRQDPGLGLRLIYFSYDVKMKEKGDIPEGYSVSREKKERFSLILESASTNQTSMYLCASRYSTSLGTDTQYFGPGTRLTVL.